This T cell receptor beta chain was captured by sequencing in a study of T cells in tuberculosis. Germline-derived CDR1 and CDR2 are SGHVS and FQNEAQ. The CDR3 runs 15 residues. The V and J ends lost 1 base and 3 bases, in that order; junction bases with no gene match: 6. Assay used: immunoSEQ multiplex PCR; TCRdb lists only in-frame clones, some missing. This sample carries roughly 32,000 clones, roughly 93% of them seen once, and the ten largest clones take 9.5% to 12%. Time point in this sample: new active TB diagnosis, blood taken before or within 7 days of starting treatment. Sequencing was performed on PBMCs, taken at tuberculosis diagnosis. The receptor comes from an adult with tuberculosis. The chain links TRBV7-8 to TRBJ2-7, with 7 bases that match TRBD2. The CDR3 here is CASSLVGGSGYEQYF. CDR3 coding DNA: TGTGCCAGCAGCTTAGTGGGGGGGTCAGGCTACGAGCAGTACTTC.